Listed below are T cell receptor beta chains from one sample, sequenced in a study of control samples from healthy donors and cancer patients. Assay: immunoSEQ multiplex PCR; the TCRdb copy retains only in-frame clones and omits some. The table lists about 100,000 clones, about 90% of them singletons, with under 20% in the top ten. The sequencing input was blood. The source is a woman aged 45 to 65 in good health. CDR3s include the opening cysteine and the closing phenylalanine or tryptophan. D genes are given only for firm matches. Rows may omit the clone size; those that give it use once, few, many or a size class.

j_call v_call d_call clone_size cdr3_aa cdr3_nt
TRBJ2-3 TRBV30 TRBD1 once CAWSSGQGKDTQYF TGTGCCTGGAGCTCGGGACAGGGGAAAGATACGCAGTATTTT
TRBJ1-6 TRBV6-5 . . CASSFQGNLNSPLHF TGTGCCAGCAGTTTCCAAGGGAACCTTAATTCACCCCTCCACTTT
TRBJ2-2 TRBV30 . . CAWSPNTGELFF TGTGCCTGGAGTCCGAACACCGGGGAGCTGTTTTTT
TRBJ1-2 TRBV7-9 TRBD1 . CASSLTSGTGEGYTF TGTGCCAGCAGCTTAACCTCCGGGACAGGGGAAGGCTACACCTTC
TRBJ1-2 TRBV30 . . CAWSVTTNYGYTF TGTGCCTGGAGTGTAACCACTAACTATGGCTACACCTTC
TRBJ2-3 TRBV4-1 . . CASSQDQPSGAPSGDTQYF TGCGCCAGCAGCCAAGATCAGCCGTCGGGGGCACCCAGTGGGGATACGCAGTATTTT
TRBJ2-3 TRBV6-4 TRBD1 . CASSAGTANGADTQYF TGTGCCAGCAGTGCCGGGACAGCAAATGGAGCAGATACGCAGTATTTT
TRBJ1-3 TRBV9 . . CASSGSARNTIYF TGTGCCAGCAGCGGCAGTGCCAGAAACACCATATATTTT
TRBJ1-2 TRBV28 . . CASSPGGDVYGYTF TGTGCCAGCAGCCCTGGCGGGGACGTCTATGGCTACACCTTC
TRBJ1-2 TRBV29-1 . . CSVLGQNYGYTF TGCAGCGTTTTGGGGCAGAACTATGGCTACACCTTC
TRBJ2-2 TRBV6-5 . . CASSLERTPGELFF TGTGCCAGCAGTTTGGAGAGGACACCCGGGGAGCTGTTTTTT
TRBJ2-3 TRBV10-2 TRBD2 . CASSDFSGGPNADTQYF TGCGCCAGCAGTGATTTTAGCGGGGGGCCCAACGCAGATACGCAGTATTTT
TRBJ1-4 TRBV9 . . CASSVPTGGVDEKLFF TGTGCCAGCAGCGTACCGACAGGCGGGGTCGATGAAAAACTGTTTTTT
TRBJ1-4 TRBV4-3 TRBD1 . CASSQEVTGVYEKLFF TGCGCCAGCAGCCAAGAGGTTACAGGGGTTTATGAAAAACTGTTTTTT
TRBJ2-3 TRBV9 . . CASSVSGRTDTQYF TGTGCCAGCAGCGTAAGTGGGAGGACAGATACGCAGTATTTT
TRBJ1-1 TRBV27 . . CASSRGLAGTEAFF TGTGCCAGCAGCCGGGGATTAGCGGGCACTGAAGCTTTCTTT
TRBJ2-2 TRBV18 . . CASSTPRENTGELFF TGTGCCAGCTCAACACCAAGGGAGAACACCGGGGAGCTGTTTTTT
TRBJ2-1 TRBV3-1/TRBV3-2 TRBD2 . CASSLGLAGGPVLNEQFF TGTGCCAGCAGCCTTGGACTAGCGGGAGGGCCTGTTTTAAATGAGCAGTTCTTC
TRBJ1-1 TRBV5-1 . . CASSPAAGAGTEAFF TGCGCCAGCAGCCCGGCGGCAGGGGCCGGCACTGAAGCTTTCTTT
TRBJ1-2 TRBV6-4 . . CASSAEATDSYGYTF TGTGCCAGCAGTGCGGAGGCTACCGACTCTTATGGCTACACCTTC
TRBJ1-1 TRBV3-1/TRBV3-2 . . CASSQELLTGAVPSNTEAFF TGTGCCAGCAGCCAAGAACTACTGACGGGGGCGGTCCCTTCGAACACTGAAGCTTTCTTT
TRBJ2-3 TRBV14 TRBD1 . CASRPQGALTDTQYF TGTGCCAGCAGACCACAGGGGGCATTGACAGATACGCAGTATTTT
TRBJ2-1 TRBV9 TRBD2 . CASSSRLAGVNEQFF TGTGCCAGCAGCTCTCGACTAGCGGGGGTTAATGAGCAGTTCTTC
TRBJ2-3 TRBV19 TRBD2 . CATQRGFTDTQYF TGTGCCACTCAGCGGGGTTTCACAGATACGCAGTATTTT
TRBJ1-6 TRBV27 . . CASRFKSSYNSPLHF TGTGCCAGCAGGTTCAAGAGCTCCTATAATTCACCCCTCCACTTT
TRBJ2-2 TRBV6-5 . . CASSYSSDTGELFF TGTGCCAGCAGTTACTCGTCGGACACCGGGGAGCTGTTTTTT
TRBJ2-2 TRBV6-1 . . CASSEPGQNTGELFF TGTGCCAGCAGTGAACCGGGACAGAACACCGGGGAGCTGTTTTTT
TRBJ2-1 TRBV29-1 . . CSVGTNEQFF TGCAGCGTCGGGACAAATGAGCAGTTCTTC
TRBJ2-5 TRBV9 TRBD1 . CASSVGQVKETQYF TGTGCCAGCAGCGTTGGACAGGTAAAAGAGACCCAGTACTTC
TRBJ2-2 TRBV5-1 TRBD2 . CASSPRLAGALGTGELFF TGCGCCAGCAGCCCCCGACTAGCGGGAGCCTTGGGCACCGGGGAGCTGTTTTTT
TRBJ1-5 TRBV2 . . CASRRDGYQPQHF TGTGCCAGCAGACGCGACGGGTATCAGCCCCAGCATTTT
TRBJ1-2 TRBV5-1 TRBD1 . CASSWGQSYGYTF TGCGCCAGCAGCTGGGGACAGTCCTATGGCTACACCTTC
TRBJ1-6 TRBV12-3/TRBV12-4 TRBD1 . CASSPGTGIPLHF TGTGCCAGCAGTCCCGGGACAGGGATCCCCCTCCACTTT
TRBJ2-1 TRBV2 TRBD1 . CASRQTGTIYEQFF TGTGCCAGCAGGCAGACAGGGACGATCTATGAGCAGTTCTTC
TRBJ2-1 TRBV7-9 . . CASSFVMGAGNEQFF TGTGCCAGCAGCTTCGTTATGGGGGCAGGCAATGAGCAGTTCTTC
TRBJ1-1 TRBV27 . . CASCRTVRAEAFF TGTGCCAGCTGCCGAACGGTTCGCGCTGAAGCTTTCTTT
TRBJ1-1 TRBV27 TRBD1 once CASSLDRVTTEAFF TGTGCCAGCAGTTTGGACAGGGTAACCACTGAAGCTTTCTTT
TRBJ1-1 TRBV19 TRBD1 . CASSSTGKAAEAFF TGTGCCAGTAGTTCGACAGGGAAGGCGGCTGAAGCTTTCTTT
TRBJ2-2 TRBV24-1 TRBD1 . CATSDRTGIAGELFF TGTGCCACCAGTGACCGGACAGGGATCGCCGGGGAGCTGTTTTTT
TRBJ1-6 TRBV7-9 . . CASSFPPPSPLHF TGTGCCAGCAGCTTCCCTCCCCCATCACCCCTCCACTTT
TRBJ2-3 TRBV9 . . CASSPTRTASTDTQYF TGTGCCAGCAGCCCCACCCGGACGGCTAGCACAGATACGCAGTATTTT